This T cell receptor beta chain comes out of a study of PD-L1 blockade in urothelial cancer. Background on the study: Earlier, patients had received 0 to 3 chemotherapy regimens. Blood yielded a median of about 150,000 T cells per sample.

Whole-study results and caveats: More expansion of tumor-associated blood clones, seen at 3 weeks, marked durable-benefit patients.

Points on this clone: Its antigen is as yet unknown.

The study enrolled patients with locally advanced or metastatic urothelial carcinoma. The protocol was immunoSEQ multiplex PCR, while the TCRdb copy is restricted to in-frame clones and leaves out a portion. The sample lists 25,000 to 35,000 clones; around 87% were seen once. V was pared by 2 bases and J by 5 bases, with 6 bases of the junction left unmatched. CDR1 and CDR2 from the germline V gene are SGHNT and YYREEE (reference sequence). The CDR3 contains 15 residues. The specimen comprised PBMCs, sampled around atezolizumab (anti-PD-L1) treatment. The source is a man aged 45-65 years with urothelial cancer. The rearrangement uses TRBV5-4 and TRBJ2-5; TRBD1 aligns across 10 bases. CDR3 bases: TGTGCCAGCAGCTTCCCGGGACAGGGGTCGGAGACCCAGTACTTC. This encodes CASSFPGQGSETQYF.